Listed below are T cell receptor beta chains from one sample, sequenced in a study of blood T cell repertoires in COVID-19. Clones were read by immunoSEQ multiplex PCR, and TCRdb kept only the in-frame ones, dropping some. The repertoire has some 300,000 clones, over 75% of them found once; the top ten carry 1%. Material: PBMCs or T cells enriched from blood (not recorded which). The receptor source for this set is a woman aged 25 to 39 who had recovered from COVID-19. The CDR3 runs from the conserved cysteine through the conserved F or W. A D gene is named only where the DNA matches it firmly. Where a row states a size, it is once, few, many or the class of an expanded clone; other rows omit it.

V gene: TRBV5-5; clone size: -; D gene: TRBD1; J gene: TRBJ1-5; CDR3 protein: CASSFDRDSRQPQHF; CDR3 DNA: TGTGCCAGCAGCTTTGACAGGGATTCGCGTCAGCCCCAGCATTTT
V gene: TRBV19; clone size: -; D gene: TRBD2; J gene: TRBJ2-1; CDR3 protein: CASSKTTSGGVYNEQFF; CDR3 DNA: TGTGCCAGTAGTAAAACGACTAGCGGGGGGGTCTACAATGAGCAGTTCTTC
V gene: TRBV6-6; clone size: -; D gene: TRBD1; J gene: TRBJ1-5; CDR3 protein: CASSRGTDSNQPQHF; CDR3 DNA: TGTGCCAGCAGTCGCGGGACAGATAGCAATCAGCCCCAGCATTTT
V gene: TRBV6-5; clone size: -; D gene: -; J gene: TRBJ1-2; CDR3 protein: CASSFGGGDYGYTF; CDR3 DNA: TGTGCCAGCAGTTTTGGGGGCGGCGACTATGGCTACACCTTC
V gene: TRBV15; clone size: -; D gene: TRBD1; J gene: TRBJ1-5; CDR3 protein: CATSRVTTGGALGNQPQHF; CDR3 DNA: TGTGCCACCAGCAGAGTTACTACAGGGGGCGCACTGGGCAATCAGCCCCAGCATTTT
V gene: TRBV27; clone size: -; D gene: TRBD1; J gene: TRBJ1-2; CDR3 protein: CASRLGRRGDYGYTF; CDR3 DNA: TGTGCCAGCAGACTAGGACGCAGGGGGGACTATGGCTACACCTTC
V gene: TRBV29-1; clone size: -; D gene: TRBD1; J gene: TRBJ2-7; CDR3 protein: CSVAGQGDEQYF; CDR3 DNA: TGCAGCGTTGCTGGACAGGGGGACGAGCAGTACTTC
V gene: TRBV19; clone size: -; D gene: -; J gene: TRBJ1-4; CDR3 protein: CASSMGGLQNEKLFF; CDR3 DNA: TGTGCCAGTAGTATGGGAGGGCTTCAGAATGAAAAACTGTTTTTT
V gene: TRBV28; clone size: -; D gene: -; J gene: TRBJ1-2; CDR3 protein: CASRQGDGYTF; CDR3 DNA: TGTGCCAGCAGGCAGGGCGATGGCTACACCTTC
V gene: TRBV5-8; clone size: -; D gene: TRBD2; J gene: TRBJ2-3; CDR3 protein: CASSLKLASTSDTQYF; CDR3 DNA: TGTGCCAGCAGCTTGAAACTAGCGTCGACATCCGATACGCAGTATTTT
V gene: TRBV28; clone size: once; D gene: TRBD2; J gene: TRBJ2-7; CDR3 protein: CASSLSPPQRGPTYEQYF; CDR3 DNA: TGTGCCAGCAGTTTGTCTCCCCCCCAGCGGGGGCCTACCTACGAGCAGTACTTC
V gene: TRBV5-4; clone size: once; D gene: -; J gene: TRBJ2-5; CDR3 protein: CASSLGREETQYF; CDR3 DNA: TGTGCCAGCAGCTTGGGGAGAGAGGAGACCCAGTACTTC
V gene: TRBV18; clone size: -; D gene: -; J gene: TRBJ2-7; CDR3 protein: CASSPGTSYEQYF; CDR3 DNA: TGTGCCAGCTCACCGGGGACATCGTACGAGCAGTACTTC
V gene: TRBV9; clone size: -; D gene: TRBD1; J gene: TRBJ2-1; CDR3 protein: CASSPRGTGGDEQFF; CDR3 DNA: TGTGCCAGCAGCCCCCGTGGGACAGGGGGCGATGAGCAGTTCTTC
V gene: TRBV27; clone size: -; D gene: TRBD2; J gene: TRBJ2-2; CDR3 protein: CASSQTGGTGELFF; CDR3 DNA: TGTGCCAGCAGTCAAACCGGGGGGACCGGGGAGCTGTTTTTT
V gene: TRBV6-4; clone size: -; D gene: -; J gene: TRBJ1-2; CDR3 protein: CASSDSMRRPQVTDGYTF; CDR3 DNA: TGTGCCAGCAGTGACTCGATGCGTCGGCCCCAGGTTACGGATGGCTACACCTTC
V gene: TRBV11-3; clone size: -; D gene: -; J gene: TRBJ2-2; CDR3 protein: CASSSSYTGELFF; CDR3 DNA: TGTGCCAGCAGCTCCTCCTACACCGGGGAGCTGTTTTTT
V gene: TRBV2; clone size: -; D gene: -; J gene: TRBJ1-5; CDR3 protein: CASSGQGNPQPQHF; CDR3 DNA: TGTGCCAGCAGTGGTCAGGGGAATCCTCAGCCCCAGCATTTT
V gene: TRBV5-1; clone size: few; D gene: -; J gene: TRBJ2-3; CDR3 protein: CASSLAWAARTTDTQYF; CDR3 DNA: TGCGCCAGCAGCTTGGCATGGGCCGCGCGAACCACAGATACGCAGTATTTT
V gene: TRBV4-3; clone size: -; D gene: -; J gene: TRBJ2-3; CDR3 protein: CASSQDFGLFTDTQYF; CDR3 DNA: TGCGCCAGCAGCCAAGATTTTGGCCTTTTCACAGATACGCAGTATTTT
V gene: TRBV15; clone size: -; D gene: -; J gene: TRBJ2-1; CDR3 protein: CATSKSGRGAGDEQFF; CDR3 DNA: TGTGCCACCAGCAAATCAGGACGAGGAGCGGGTGATGAGCAGTTCTTC
V gene: TRBV11-3; clone size: many; D gene: TRBD1; J gene: TRBJ1-3; CDR3 protein: CASSERTGFGNTIYF; CDR3 DNA: TGTGCCAGCAGCGAGAGGACAGGGTTTGGAAACACCATATATTTT
V gene: TRBV29-1; clone size: -; D gene: -; J gene: TRBJ2-1; CDR3 protein: CSVKRGEQFF; CDR3 DNA: TGCAGCGTTAAAAGAGGGGAGCAGTTCTTC
V gene: TRBV4-1; clone size: -; D gene: -; J gene: TRBJ1-1; CDR3 protein: CASSQGVNTEAFF; CDR3 DNA: TGCGCCAGCAGCCAAGGCGTGAACACTGAAGCTTTCTTT
V gene: TRBV9; clone size: -; D gene: TRBD2; J gene: TRBJ2-3; CDR3 protein: CASTRGGTDTQYF; CDR3 DNA: TGTGCCAGCACCCGGGGGGGGACAGATACGCAGTATTTT
V gene: TRBV28; clone size: -; D gene: TRBD1; J gene: TRBJ1-2; CDR3 protein: CASSTDRYTNGYTF; CDR3 DNA: TGTGCCAGCAGTACGGACAGGTATACCAATGGCTACACCTTC
V gene: TRBV6-5; clone size: -; D gene: -; J gene: TRBJ1-3; CDR3 protein: CASSLDTGNTIYF; CDR3 DNA: TGTGCCAGCAGCCTGGACACGGGAAACACCATATATTTT
V gene: TRBV29-1; clone size: -; D gene: -; J gene: TRBJ2-5; CDR3 protein: CSASGQPKETQYF; CDR3 DNA: TGCAGCGCCTCAGGACAGCCGAAAGAGACCCAGTACTTC
V gene: TRBV5-8; clone size: -; D gene: TRBD1; J gene: TRBJ1-2; CDR3 protein: CASSVDRGRLGYTF; CDR3 DNA: TGTGCCAGCAGCGTAGACAGGGGGCGTCTTGGCTACACCTTC
V gene: TRBV19; clone size: -; D gene: -; J gene: TRBJ1-5; CDR3 protein: CASSGLIPQDDSNQPQHF; CDR3 DNA: TGTGCCAGTAGTGGCCTCATTCCGCAGGATGATAGCAATCAGCCCCAGCATTTT
V gene: TRBV18; clone size: -; D gene: -; J gene: TRBJ1-3; CDR3 protein: CASSPRPGTLEGNTIYF; CDR3 DNA: TGTGCCAGCTCACCCCGACCGGGAACATTGGAGGGAAACACCATATATTTT
V gene: TRBV9; clone size: -; D gene: -; J gene: TRBJ2-1; CDR3 protein: CASSRPQGSFLFSEQFF; CDR3 DNA: TGTGCCAGCAGCCGCCCGCAGGGGTCGTTCCTCTTTTCTGAGCAGTTCTTC
V gene: TRBV27; clone size: -; D gene: -; J gene: TRBJ1-1; CDR3 protein: CASSPRQVLNTEAFF; CDR3 DNA: TGTGCCAGCAGTCCTCGACAGGTTTTGAACACTGAAGCTTTCTTT
V gene: TRBV3-1/TRBV3-2; clone size: -; D gene: TRBD1; J gene: TRBJ1-4; CDR3 protein: CASSPHTGGVREKLFF; CDR3 DNA: TGTGCCAGCAGCCCGCATACAGGGGGCGTACGTGAAAAACTGTTTTTT
V gene: TRBV7-2; clone size: once; D gene: TRBD1; J gene: TRBJ1-2; CDR3 protein: CASRSGGSSGGYTF; CDR3 DNA: TGTGCCAGCAGATCAGGGGGCAGTTCAGGAGGCTACACCTTC
V gene: TRBV2; clone size: -; D gene: -; J gene: TRBJ2-7; CDR3 protein: CASVEDRSSYEQYF; CDR3 DNA: TGTGCCAGCGTGGAGGACCGCAGCTCCTACGAGCAGTACTTC
V gene: TRBV19; clone size: -; D gene: TRBD1; J gene: TRBJ1-1; CDR3 protein: CASSVGQGGTEAFF; CDR3 DNA: TGTGCCAGTAGTGTAGGACAGGGAGGCACTGAAGCTTTCTTT
V gene: TRBV5-6; clone size: -; D gene: -; J gene: TRBJ2-3; CDR3 protein: CASSLRSTDTQYF; CDR3 DNA: TGTGCCAGCAGCTTGCGTAGCACAGATACGCAGTATTTT
V gene: TRBV9; clone size: once; D gene: TRBD2; J gene: TRBJ2-2; CDR3 protein: CASSARLAGDTGELFF; CDR3 DNA: TGTGCCAGCAGCGCCCGACTAGCGGGGGACACCGGGGAGCTGTTTTTT
V gene: TRBV7-2; clone size: once; D gene: -; J gene: TRBJ1-5; CDR3 protein: CASSSYSNQPQHF; CDR3 DNA: TGTGCCAGCAGCTCCTATAGCAATCAGCCCCAGCATTTT
V gene: TRBV7-9; clone size: -; D gene: -; J gene: TRBJ2-5; CDR3 protein: CASSFVEETQYF; CDR3 DNA: TGTGCCAGCAGCTTTGTGGAGGAGACCCAGTACTTC
V gene: TRBV5-5; clone size: -; D gene: -; J gene: TRBJ2-2; CDR3 protein: CASGITGPVGELFF; CDR3 DNA: TGTGCCAGCGGAATAACAGGGCCGGTGGGGGAGCTGTTTTTT
V gene: TRBV4-1; clone size: -; D gene: -; J gene: TRBJ1-3; CDR3 protein: CASSQEGGAGNTIYF; CDR3 DNA: TGCGCCAGCAGCCAAGAGGGGGGGGCTGGAAACACCATATATTTT
V gene: TRBV6-5; clone size: -; D gene: TRBD1; J gene: TRBJ1-5; CDR3 protein: CASSLGQGGGTQHF; CDR3 DNA: TGTGCCAGCAGTTTGGGACAGGGGGGAGGGACCCAGCATTTT
V gene: TRBV6-5; clone size: -; D gene: -; J gene: TRBJ1-5; CDR3 protein: CASSYSSGLQPQHF; CDR3 DNA: TGTGCCAGCAGTTACTCGTCAGGTCTCCAGCCCCAGCATTTT
V gene: TRBV18; clone size: -; D gene: -; J gene: TRBJ2-7; CDR3 protein: CASSPAQGPGEQYF; CDR3 DNA: TGTGCCAGCTCACCAGCGCAGGGCCCGGGTGAGCAGTACTTC
V gene: TRBV6-5; clone size: -; D gene: TRBD1; J gene: TRBJ2-7; CDR3 protein: CASSYDRGSYEQYF; CDR3 DNA: TGTGCCAGCAGTTATGACAGGGGCTCCTACGAGCAGTACTTC
V gene: TRBV6-1; clone size: -; D gene: -; J gene: TRBJ2-2; CDR3 protein: CASSETGLAGELFF; CDR3 DNA: TGTGCCAGCAGTGAAACTGGTCTGGCCGGGGAGCTGTTTTTT
V gene: TRBV21-1; clone size: -; D gene: -; J gene: TRBJ2-3; CDR3 protein: CASSTKKPEIQGGTDTQYF; CDR3 DNA: TGTGCCAGCAGCACAAAAAAGCCGGAAATACAGGGTGGAACAGATACGCAGTATTTT
V gene: TRBV28; clone size: -; D gene: -; J gene: TRBJ1-1; CDR3 protein: CASSLWRGTTEAFF; CDR3 DNA: TGTGCCAGCAGTTTATGGCGGGGGACCACTGAAGCTTTCTTT